These 32 T cell receptor beta chains came from one sample sequenced in a study of response to subunit inactivated influenza vaccine. In TCRdb, the RT-PCR reads were re-called with MiXCR into one record per CDR3 protein. The sample contains 550,000 to 800,000 distinct CDR3 sequences, more than 11% of which appear only once. The sample consisted of PBMCs from blood, taken 14 to 15 days before vaccination. The source is a man aged 50-59 years who received an inactivated influenza vaccine.

The CDR3 nucleotides are TGTGCCACCAGTGATGCTAGCGGGAGAAGCAATGAGCAGTTCTTC. It codes for CATSDASGRSNEQFF. The chain has TRBV24-1 and TRBJ2-1, with TRBD2 matching over 10 bases. V was pared by 3 bases and J by 6 bases, with 4 bases of the junction left unmatched. The CDR3 runs to 15 residues. The germline V gene has CDR1 KGHDR and CDR2 SFDVKD.

This clonotype was detected many times. This chain joins TRBV4-2 and TRBJ1-3; D gene unclear. V shed 0 bases and J shed 0 bases, with 9 bases lying between them. The CDR3 is 16 amino acids. Germline CDR1 LGHNA, CDR2 YNFKEQ. CDR3 in amino acids: CASSQDKRPSGNTIYF. CDR3 DNA: TGTGCCAGCAGCCAAGATAAGCGACCCTCTGGAAACACCATATATTTT.

To note about this clonotype: The junction does not match germline at one end; this may be a read error. The chain links TRBV7-7 to TRBJ2-1; TRBD2 agrees at 10 bases. The CDR3 is 16 residues long. CDR1 SSHAT and CDR2 FNYEAQ come from the germline V gene (reference sequence). The CDR3 DNA is TGTGCTAGCAGCTTAGGTAGCGGGGGGCCCCACAATGAGCAGTTCTTC. Protein: CASSLGSGGPHNEQFF. Variable domain in full (rest from reference TRBV7-7 and TRBJ2-1): GAGVSQSPRYKVTKRGQDVTLRCDPISSHATLYWYQQALGQGPEFLTYFNYEAQPDKSGLPSDRFSAERPEGSISTLTIQRTEQRDSAMYRCASSLGSGGPHNEQFFGPGTRLTVL.

This clonotype was detected ten times or more. This chain joins TRBV3-1 and TRBJ2-3; weak D call: TRBD2 (6 bases). The ends were cut back, 0 bases at V and 1 base at J, with 14 bases in the middle. The germline V gene encodes CDR1 LGHDT and CDR2 YNNKEL (reference sequence). CDR3 length: 17 amino acids. CDR3 residues: CASSQEEQGGGTDTQYF. The CDR3 DNA is TGTGCCAGCAGCCAAGAGGAGCAGGGAGGAGGCACAGATACGCAGTATTTT.

The gene calls are TRBV28 and TRBJ2-3, with 7 bases identical to TRBD2. Germline V gene data show CDR1 as MDHEN and CDR2 as SYDVKM. This CDR3 is 16 amino acids long. V dropped 4 bases and J dropped 2; count of bases not matched to a gene: 9. In DNA, the CDR3 is TGTGCCAGCAGTTCACCGGGACTACCTAACACAGATACGCAGTATTTT. Its translation: CASSSPGLPNTDTQYF.

The chain employs TRBV15 and TRBJ1-2, with D possibly matching TRBD1 (5 bases). CDR1 and CDR2 (germline): LNHNV, YYDKDF (reference sequence). The CDR3 runs 13 residues. Trimming took off 6 bases at V and 6 bases at J, with 14 bases between the two ends. CDR3 loop: CATSPREGNGYTF. The CDR3 DNA follows: TGTGCCACCAGTCCGAGGGAGGGGAATGGCTACACCTTC.

The chain carries TRBV24-1 and TRBJ2-1; tentative D call: TRBD2 (5 bases). Germline values: CDR1 KGHDR, CDR2 SFDVKD. The CDR3 spans 17 residues. Deletions cut 5 bases from V and 3 bases from J, with 19 bases between. This chain's CDR3 is CATSASIGRAGYNEQFF. The CDR3 DNA reads as TGTGCCACCAGTGCCTCCATAGGTCGGGCGGGCTACAATGAGCAGTTCTTC.

The chain carries TRBV24-1 and TRBJ2-3; 8 bases are shared with TRBD1. Germline lookup yields CDR1 KGHDR and CDR2 SFDVKD. V was clipped by 5 bases and J by 2 bases; unmatched bases: 8. CDR3 length: 16 amino acids. CDR3: CATSVPGQGVTDTQYF. The CDR3 nucleotides read TGTGCCACCAGTGTTCCAGGACAGGGAGTCACAGATACGCAGTATTTT.

A few counts support this clonotype. The chain is built from TRBV30 and TRBJ2-3; TRBD1 aligns across 9 bases. Trimming took 0 bases from V and 7 from J; bases not matched to a gene: 11. Looked up from germline, CDR1 is GTSNPN and CDR2 is SVGIG (reference sequence). This CDR3 spans 16 amino acids. The CDR3 bases are TGTGCCTGGAGTGTAACGTACAGGGGGCTCTCCAATACGCAGTATTTT. It encodes CAWSVTYRGLSNTQYF.

This clonotype was seen a handful of times. V is TRBV27 and J is TRBJ2-1; D gene uncertain. The germline CDR1 and CDR2 sequences are MNHEY and SMNVEV (reference sequence). Trimming left V 5 bases short and J 6 bases short, with 14 bases between. The CDR3 runs to 14 residues. The CDR3 loop is CASSPLSASNEQFF. The CDR3 DNA is TGTGCCAGCAGTCCCCTTTCAGCTTCCAATGAGCAGTTCTTC.

This clonotype occurred a few times. The chain recombines TRBV29-1 with TRBJ1-1; TRBD1 matches at 8 bases. This CDR3 is 14 amino acids long. Trimming cost V 6 bases and J 4 bases; bases outside gene matches: 10. The germline CDR1 and CDR2 sequences are SQVTM and ANQGSEA. In DNA form, the CDR3 reads TGCAGCGTAGGGAGGACAGGGATAGGCACTGAAGCTTTCTTT. Its translation is CSVGRTGIGTEAFF. Supplemented by reference TRBV29-1 and TRBJ1-1, the full variable domain reads SAVISQKPSRDICQRGTSLTIQCQVDSQVTMMFWYRQQPGQSLTLIATANQGSEATYESGFVIDKFPISRPNLTFSTLTVSNMSPEDSSIYLCSVGRTGIGTEAFFGQGTRLTVV.

The V gene is TRBV20-1, the J gene TRBJ2-7; 11 bases match TRBD2. The CDR3 covers 14 residues. CDR1 is DFQATT and CDR2 is SNEGSKA in the germline V gene (reference sequence). The trim removed 3 bases at V and 5 bases at J, leaving 6 bases unmatched. This CDR3 reads CSASSGGAFHEQYF. The CDR3 coding sequence is TGCAGTGCTAGTAGCGGGGGGGCTTTCCACGAGCAGTACTTC.

This clonotype appeared a few times. J is TRBJ2-2 and V is TRBV12-3 or TRBV12-4; TRBD2 is a possible D gene (6 bases). Between the trimmed V and J ends, which lost 5 bases and 4 bases, there was a span of 20 bases. The length of the CDR3 is 17 residues. This chain's CDR3 is CASSPMGNERVTGELFF. CDR3 coding DNA: TGTGCCAGCAGTCCCATGGGTAACGAGCGGGTCACCGGGGAGCTGTTTTTT.

The chain recombines TRBV27 with TRBJ2-2; tentatively, D is TRBD1 or TRBD2 (6 bases each). V shed 7 bases and J shed 6 bases, with 15 bases lying between them. From germline, CDR1 is MNHEY and CDR2 SMNVEV (reference sequence). The CDR3 is 14 residues long. The CDR3, as DNA: TGTGCCAGCACTCCTTGGGGGGCGTCCGGGGAGCTGTTTTTT. It specifies CASTPWGASGELFF.

The chain employs TRBV20-1 and TRBJ1-5; D is unresolved. V shed 0 bases and J shed 2 bases, with 11 bases lying between them. The CDR3 is 15 amino acids. The germline V gene has CDR1 DFQATT and CDR2 SNEGSKA (reference sequence). The CDR3, as DNA: TGCAGTGCTAGAGAATCCATCTCGGGCAATCAGCCCCAGCATTTT. Protein product: CSARESISGNQPQHF.

Concerning this clonotype itself: At one end the junction does not follow the germline gene, possibly because of a read error. The chain couples TRBV28 to TRBJ1-4; D not certain. Germline loops: CDR1 MDHEN, CDR2 SYDVKM. The length of the CDR3 is 14 residues. The CDR3, as DNA: TGTGCCAGCAGTTTATCGGGAGAGAATGAAGAACTGTTTTTT. Translating it yields CASSLSGENEELFF. Full variable domain (rest looked up from reference TRBV28 and TRBJ1-4): DVKVTQSSRYLVKRTGEKVFLECVQDMDHENMFWYRQDPGLGLRLIYFSYDVKMKEKGDIPEGYSVSREKKERFSLILESASTNQTSMYLCASSLSGENEELFFGSGTQLSVL.

The chain joins TRBV5-1 to TRBJ2-1, with D possibly matching TRBD1 (9 bases). This CDR3 is 17 amino acids long. V was pared by 4 bases and J by 0 bases, with 17 bases between. The germline V gene has CDR1 SGHRS and CDR2 YFSETQ. CDR3 loop: CASSIRGGQGSYNEQFF. The CDR3 DNA is TGCGCCAGCAGCATACGGGGGGGACAGGGCTCCTACAATGAGCAGTTCTTC.

This clonotype was seen only a few times. The V and J genes are TRBV7-9 and TRBJ2-7; weak D call: TRBD2 (6 bases). The V and J ends lost 3 bases and 7 bases respectively, with 13 bases between them. CDR1 is SEHNR and CDR2 is FQNEAQ in the germline V gene (reference sequence). The CDR3 extends over 13 amino acids. The CDR3 DNA reads TGTGCCAGCAGCTTGCTCCCGGGAGTTGAGCAGTACTTC. Its protein product is CASSLLPGVEQYF.

The gene calls are TRBV6-2 or TRBV6-3 and TRBJ2-1; 9 bases match TRBD1. The CDR3 consists of 14 residues. V dropped 8 bases and J dropped 3; count of bases not matched to a gene: 5. Germline V CDR1 and CDR2: MNHEY, SVGEGT. The chain's CDR3 is CASDMGQGYNEQFF. CDR3 DNA sequence: TGTGCCAGCGACATGGGACAGGGCTACAATGAGCAGTTCTTC.

The chain combines TRBV27 with TRBJ1-5; no clear D. Per the germline V gene, CDR1 is MNHEY and CDR2 is SMNVEV (reference sequence). V lost 2 bases and J 0 bases, leaving 8 bases between the germline ends. The CDR3 length is 15 residues. For the CDR3, the DNA is TGTGCCAGCAGTTTAAAACGGGGTAGCAATCAGCCCCAGCATTTT. It is translated as CASSLKRGSNQPQHF.

This clonotype was counted between two and nine times. V is TRBV5-1 and J is TRBJ2-2; D may be TRBD1 or TRBD2 (6 bases each). Germline V gene data show CDR1 as SGHRS and CDR2 as YFSETQ. V was pared by 1 base and J by 6 bases, with 13 bases between. The CDR3 runs 15 residues. The CDR3 spells CASSLTGARAGELFF. Here the CDR3 DNA reads TGCGCCAGCAGCTTGACGGGGGCGCGGGCCGGGGAGCTGTTTTTT.

The J gene is TRBJ2-1, the V gene TRBV3-1, with 10 nucleotides matching TRBD1. The CDR3 runs 17 residues. Germline V gene sequence: CDR1 LGHDT, CDR2 YNNKEL (reference sequence). Losses at the gene ends were 6 bases for V and 4 bases for J; bases not matched to a gene: 12. As DNA, the CDR3 is TGTGCCAGCAGTGCCGTTACCGGGACAGGGGTTTACAATGAGCAGTTCTTC. Translating it yields CASSAVTGTGVYNEQFF.

The CDR3 here is CASSQDGGRSGDEQFF. CDR3 in DNA: TGTGCCAGCAGCCAAGATGGGGGGAGGAGCGGCGATGAGCAGTTCTTC. V is TRBV4-2 and J is TRBJ2-1, with D possibly being TRBD2 (6 bases). V was shortened by 0 bases and J by 8 bases, with 17 bases between the two germline ends. Germline V gene data show CDR1 as LGHNA and CDR2 as YNFKEQ. This CDR3 contains 16 residues.

This clonotype was seen only a few times. V is TRBV6-2 or TRBV6-3 and J is TRBJ2-7, with D perhaps TRBD1 (6 bases). The V and J ends lost 8 bases and 5 bases respectively, with 13 bases between them. CDR1 and CDR2 (germline): MNHEY, SVGEGT. The CDR3 runs 12 residues. CDR3 residues: CASQGLRNEQYF. The CDR3 nucleotides are TGTGCCAGCCAGGGGCTGCGGAACGAGCAGTACTTC.

This clonotype was detected a few times. This chain uses TRBV5-1 with TRBJ2-3; TRBD2 agrees at 7 bases. The CDR3 is 16 residues long. Germline V lookup: CDR1 SGHRS, CDR2 YFSETQ. Unmatched junction bases numbered 8, after V lost 4 bases and J lost 0 bases. The CDR3 region has the DNA TGCGCCAGCAGCCTGATGGGCGGGAGAAGCACAGATACGCAGTATTTT. Translating gives CASSLMGGRSTDTQYF. Full variable domain (missing parts from reference TRBV5-1 and TRBJ2-3): KAGVTQTPRYLIKTRGQQVTLSCSPISGHRSVSWYQQTPGQGLQFLFEYFSETQRNKGNFPGRFSGRQFSNSRSEMNVSTLELGDSALYLCASSLMGGRSTDTQYFGPGTRLTVL.

The chain recombines TRBV24-1 with TRBJ2-3; 9 bases are shared with TRBD2. This CDR3 comprises 16 residues. CDR1 is KGHDR and CDR2 is SFDVKD in the germline V gene. The ends lost 1 base at V and 5 bases at J; junction bases unmatched: 6. The CDR3 DNA reads TGTGCCACCAGTGATTTCGGCGGGGGGGCGGGAGATACGCAGTATTTT. Translated, it gives CATSDFGGGAGDTQYF.

Worth noting for this clonotype: Germline and junction disagree at one end, which may indicate a read error. V and J are TRBV4-2 and TRBJ2-3; D might be TRBD2 (5 bases). The CDR3 is 14 residues long. The germline V gene encodes CDR1 LGHNA and CDR2 YNFKEQ. The CDR3 is CASSQGTGTDTHYF. In DNA form, the CDR3 reads TGTGCCAGCAGCCAAGGGACTGGCACAGATACGCATTATTTT.

The chain carries TRBV5-1 and TRBJ2-3; 11 bases are a match to TRBD1. J lost 4 bases, V lost 4 bases, and 5 bases had no gene match. This CDR3 has 15 amino acids. In germline, CDR1 is SGHRS, CDR2 YFSETQ. The CDR3 reads CASSGGQGASDTQYF. DNA for the CDR3: TGCGCCAGCAGCGGCGGACAGGGGGCCTCAGATACGCAGTATTTT.

In this sample, this clonotype turned up a few times. The gene calls are TRBV20-1 and TRBJ2-7; 9 bases map to TRBD1. V trimming: 3 bases; J trimming: 6 bases; junction bases outside the gene matches: 9. Germline lookup yields CDR1 DFQATT and CDR2 SNEGSKA (reference sequence). This CDR3 has 14 amino acids. CDR3 in DNA: TGCAGTGCTAGGGCCCCGGGACAGGGCTCCGAGCAGTACTTC. Translating gives CSARAPGQGSEQYF.

This clonotype has more than one count but fewer than ten. The CDR3 bases are TGTGCCAGCAGCGAACAGGGGGCAGTTGCCGGGGAGCTGTTTTTT. Encoded protein: CASSEQGAVAGELFF. The rearrangement links TRBV11-3 to TRBJ2-2; 9 bases are a match to TRBD1. CDR1 and CDR2 (germline): SGHNT, YENEEA. J lost 6 bases, V lost 5 bases, and 7 bases had no gene match. CDR3 length: 15 amino acids.

V and J are TRBV20-1 and TRBJ2-3; no reliable D call. Germline V lookup: CDR1 DFQATT, CDR2 SNEGSKA (reference sequence). V lost 5 bases to trimming and J lost 4 bases, with 13 bases between them. The CDR3 spans 13 residues. The DNA for the CDR3 is TGCAGTGCTGAGAGGAGTGGTGCAGATACGCAGTATTTT. Its translation is CSAERSGADTQYF.

The rearrangement links TRBV21-1 to TRBJ2-7; TRBD1 reflects the table's D call only, with no check against the DNA. TRBV21-1 is a pseudogene. There are 20 residues in the CDR3. In DNA form, the CDR3 reads TGTGCCAGCAGCAAGGGACAGACACTACGTTTTTTTCCTAGCGACTACGAGCAGTACTTC. Encoded protein: CASSKGQTLRFFPSDYEQYF.